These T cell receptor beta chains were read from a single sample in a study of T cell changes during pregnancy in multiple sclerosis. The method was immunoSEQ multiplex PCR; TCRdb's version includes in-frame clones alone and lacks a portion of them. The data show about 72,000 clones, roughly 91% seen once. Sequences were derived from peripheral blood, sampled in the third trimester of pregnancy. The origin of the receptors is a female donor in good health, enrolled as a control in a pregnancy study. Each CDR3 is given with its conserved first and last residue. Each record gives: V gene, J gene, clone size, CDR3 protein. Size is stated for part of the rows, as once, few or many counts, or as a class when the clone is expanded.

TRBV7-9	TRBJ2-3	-	CASSLGASGGPTDTQYF
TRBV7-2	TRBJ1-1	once	CATQGEILMNTEAFF
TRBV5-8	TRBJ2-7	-	CASSRPVAGAYEQYF
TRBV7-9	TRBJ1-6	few	CASTTGFTLNSPLHF
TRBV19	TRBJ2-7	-	CASSMGAGEQYF
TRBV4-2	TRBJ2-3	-	CASSQEGVAGGPLTDTQYF
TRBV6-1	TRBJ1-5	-	CAGGQESNQPQHF
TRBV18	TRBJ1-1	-	CASSPVGGSNTEAFF
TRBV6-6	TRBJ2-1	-	CASSETGTRVGNEQFF
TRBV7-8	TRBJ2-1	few	CASSLVGRSGVQYEQFF
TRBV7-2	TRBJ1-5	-	CASSLVTGRVGQPQHF
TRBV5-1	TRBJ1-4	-	CASSKETGGSVEKLFF
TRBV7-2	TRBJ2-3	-	CASSRDRGDTQYF
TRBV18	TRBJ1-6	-	CASSPGASYNSPLHF
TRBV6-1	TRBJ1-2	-	CASSELFGQGGGYTF
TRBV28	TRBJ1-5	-	CASSLGNRRNQPQHF
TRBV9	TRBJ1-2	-	CASSSGGQQGNHGYTF
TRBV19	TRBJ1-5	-	CASSIARDNQPQHF
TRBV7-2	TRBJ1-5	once	CASSLAGTGGQPQHF
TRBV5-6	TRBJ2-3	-	CASSSPGQGADTQYF
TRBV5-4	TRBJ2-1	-	CASSFALAGNKNEQFF
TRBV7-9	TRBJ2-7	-	CASSIGTSGSSYEQYF
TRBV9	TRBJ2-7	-	CASSVEVGTGVLEQYF
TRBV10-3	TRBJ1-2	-	CAISQDRDGDGYTF
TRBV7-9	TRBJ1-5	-	CASRMDRDQPQHF
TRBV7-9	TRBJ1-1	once	CASSLVSPRSTEAFF
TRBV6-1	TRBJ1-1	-	CASTPSVLTDTEAFF
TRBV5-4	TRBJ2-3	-	CASSLAPGSGSTDTQYF
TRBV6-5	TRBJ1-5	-	CASSVRQGGNQPQHF
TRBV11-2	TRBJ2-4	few	CASSLAGRENIQYF
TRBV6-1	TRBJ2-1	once	CASSERGVYNEQFF